This T cell receptor (beta chain) was observed in a study of shared clonotypes between healthy human individuals. Study results and caveats: What naive subsets generally showed was a larger estimated richness than memory subsets showed. Generation of non-shared clonotypes was less probable than generation of clonotypes shared by all four donors.

Naive CD8 cells comprised CD45RO-negative, CCR7-positively selected cells, excluding terminally differentiated effector memory CD45RA+ cells. Donors were healthy HIV-negative adults without recent acute infections or vaccinations. Deep was the level at which the assay was run. Profiled with immunoSEQ multiplex PCR; TCRdb holds only in-frame clones, not every one. Of approximately 720,000 clones in the sample, about 92% were seen once. On this clone: Antigen: not known.

The TCR was taken from a young man in good health. What was sequenced was naive CD8+ T cells sorted from blood.

CDR3 nucleotide sequence: TGCAGCGTTCTTATGGGACTAGCGGACACCGGGGAGCTGTTTTTT. Translated, it gives CSVLMGLADTGELFF. The rearrangement links TRBV29-1 to TRBJ2-2, with 11 bases lining up with TRBD2. After removal of 5 bases from V and 3 bases from J, the junction contained 5 bases not matched to a gene. This CDR3 has 15 amino acids. CDR1 is SQVTM, CDR2 ANQGSEA, per germline.